The 32 T cell receptor beta chains below come from one sample, sequenced in a study of early T cells in non-severe SARS-CoV-2 infection (dated by TCRdb to about 2021). Receptor libraries were prepared by 5' RACE. Sequencing was performed on a NextSeq 500. Starting from the raw public reads, TCRdb applied fastp trimming at Q25, assembled clones with MiXCR and retained in-frame beta chains. Duplicate CDR3 protein sequences are folded into a single record with the most common DNA and genes. The sample has roughly 90,000 distinct CDR3 sequences on record, 14% of them singletons. Clones ranked in the top ten supply roughly 6% of the sample. The specimen sequenced was whole blood. Receptors originate from an adult who was a healthcare worker with PCR-confirmed SARS-CoV-2 infection or an uninfected control (not recorded which).

In its sample, this clonotype was seen many times. The V call is TRBV7-2, the J call TRBJ2-3; 9 bases are shared with TRBD1. Germline assignment: CDR1 SGHTA and CDR2 FQGNSA. The CDR3 consists of 15 residues. Trimming took 7 bases from V and 0 from J; bases not matched to a gene: 5. The CDR3 sequence is CASIKQGASTDTQYF. The CDR3, as DNA: TGTGCCAGCATCAAACAGGGGGCTAGCACAGATACGCAGTATTTT.

The rearrangement joins TRBV7-4 to TRBJ2-5; D gene ambiguous. CDR1 is SGHVT, CDR2 SQSDAQ, per germline. The CDR3 length is 13 residues. V lost 2 bases to trimming and J lost 5 bases, with 9 bases between them. The CDR3 DNA reads TGTGCCAGCAGCTTAAGGTGGCGGGAGACCCAGTACTTC. This encodes CASSLRWRETQYF.

Only a few counts were recorded for this clonotype. V usage is TRBV5-1 and J usage is TRBJ2-2, with D possibly called TRBD1 or TRBD2 (5 bases each). The ends were cut back, 0 bases at V and 1 base at J, with 10 bases in the middle. This CDR3 region has 16 residues. CDR1 is SGHRS and CDR2 is YFSETQ in the germline V gene. The CDR3 is CASSLEGTGNTGELFF. DNA for the CDR3: TGCGCCAGCAGCTTGGAAGGGACGGGGAACACCGGGGAGCTGTTTTTT.

This chain joins TRBV3-1 and TRBJ2-3; D unresolved. In germline, CDR1 is LGHDT, CDR2 YNNKEL (reference sequence). Trimming pared 4 bases from V and 4 bases from J, leaving 9 bases between. The CDR3 spans 13 residues. The CDR3 DNA sequence: TGTGCCAGCAGCCTCTATGCCGCAGATACGCAGTATTTT. It translates to CASSLYAADTQYF.

The rearrangement links TRBV20-1 to TRBJ1-2, with 8 bases identical to TRBD1. The CDR3 length is 14 residues. CDR1 and CDR2 (germline): DFQATT, SNEGSKA (reference sequence). The trim removed 4 bases at V and 5 bases at J, leaving 9 bases unmatched. CDR3 nucleotide sequence: TGCAGTGCTATAGGGGGGACAGGCGTTTATGGCTACACCTTC. Translation: CSAIGGTGVYGYTF.

The chain has TRBV6-2 or TRBV6-3 and TRBJ1-5; D is unresolved. V was pared by 2 bases and J by 2 bases, with 7 bases between. The CDR3 has 14 amino acids. In germline, CDR1 is MNHEY, CDR2 SVGEGT. CDR3 residues: CASSYRSGNQPQHF. The CDR3 DNA reads TGTGCCAGCAGTTACCGAAGTGGCAATCAGCCCCAGCATTTT.

Only a few counts were recorded for this clonotype. The chain has TRBV7-9 and TRBJ2-7; 9 positions agree with TRBD1. The J segment lost 2 bases and the V segment lost 2 bases, leaving 4 bases of the junction unmatched. There are 15 residues in the CDR3. CDR1 and CDR2 (germline): SEHNR, FQNEAQ (reference sequence). DNA of the CDR3: TGTGCCAGCAGCTTAAGACAGGGGGGCACCTACGAGCAGTACTTC. It is translated as CASSLRQGGTYEQYF.

Only a few counts were recorded for this clonotype. The chain joins TRBV19 to TRBJ2-2, with D maybe TRBD1 (6 bases). The CDR3 consists of 15 residues. V gave up 6 bases and J gave up 7 bases, with 18 bases separating them. Germline V gene data show CDR1 as LNHDA and CDR2 as SQIVND (reference sequence). As DNA, the CDR3 is TGTGCCAGTAGAATGTCAGCAGGGGCCCACGGGGAGCTGTTTTTT. Its protein is CASRMSAGAHGELFF. The complete variable domain, with remaining parts taken from reference TRBV19 and TRBJ2-2, reads DGGITQSPKYLFRKEGQNVTLSCEQNLNHDAMYWYRQDPGQGLRLIYYSQIVNDFQKGDIAEGYSVSREKKESFPLTVTSAQKNPTAFYLCASRMSAGAHGELFFGEGSRLTVL.

This clonotype was seen repeatedly, ten times or more. This chain uses TRBV28 with TRBJ2-1; 7 bases fit TRBD2. This CDR3 comprises 19 residues. Germline V lookup: CDR1 MDHEN, CDR2 SYDVKM. V trimming: 6 bases; J trimming: 5 bases; junction bases outside the gene matches: 22. CDR3 nucleotide sequence: TGTGCCAGCAGCCTTACGACTAGCTCGTCCATAGGCTGGGACAATGAGCAGTTCTTC. Translated: CASSLTTSSSIGWDNEQFF. The full variable domain, in which reference TRBV28 and TRBJ2-1 provide the parts outside the CDR3, is DVKVTQSSRYLVKRTGEKVFLECVQDMDHENMFWYRQDPGLGLRLIYFSYDVKMKEKGDIPEGYSVSREKKERFSLILESASTNQTSMYLCASSLTTSSSIGWDNEQFFGPGTRLTVL.

In its sample, this clonotype was seen many times. The chain is built from TRBV9 and TRBJ1-6; the D is unclear. Trimming left V 5 bases short and J 6 bases short, with 9 bases between. The CDR3 runs 13 residues. Germline V gives CDR1 SGDLS, CDR2 YYNGEE. CDR3 region: CASRAVGNSPLHF. The CDR3 DNA is TGTGCCAGCAGAGCAGTGGGTAATTCACCCCTCCACTTT.

Many counts were recorded for this clonotype. This chain links TRBV30 with TRBJ2-7; no definite D call. Germline V gene lookup returns CDR1 GTSNPN and CDR2 SVGIG (reference sequence). V dropped 0 bases and J dropped 2 bases, with 8 bases sitting between them. The CDR3 is made up of 13 amino acids. The CDR3 spells CAWSVKGTYEQYF. CDR3 DNA: TGTGCCTGGAGTGTAAAGGGTACCTACGAGCAGTACTTC. The full variable domain, completed using reference TRBV30 and TRBJ2-7, is SQTIHQWPATLVQPVGSPLSLECTVEGTSNPNLYWYRQAAGRGLQLLFYSVGIGQISSEVPQNLSASRPQDRQFILSSKKLLLSDSGFYLCAWSVKGTYEQYFGPGTRLTVT.

This clonotype came up many times. The chain joins TRBV5-1 to TRBJ2-5, with 8 bases that match TRBD2. V lost 4 bases and J lost 1; bases outside the gene matches: 6. In germline, CDR1 is SGHRS, CDR2 YFSETQ. The CDR3 is 15 residues long. CDR3 in amino acids: CASSIGLALQETQYF. DNA for the CDR3: TGCGCCAGCAGCATCGGACTAGCTCTCCAAGAGACCCAGTACTTC.

V usage is TRBV30 and J usage is TRBJ2-5; perhaps D is TRBD1 or TRBD2 (6 bases each). The length of the CDR3 is 15 residues. The V and J ends lost 0 bases and 0 bases respectively, with 11 bases between them. Germline lookup yields CDR1 GTSNPN and CDR2 SVGIG (reference sequence). The CDR3 reads CAWSVLGGNQETQYF. CDR3 in DNA: TGTGCCTGGAGTGTACTAGGGGGGAACCAAGAGACCCAGTACTTC.

The sample holds a few counts of this clonotype. V and J are TRBV3-1 and TRBJ2-3; 8 positions match TRBD2. Germline CDR1 reads LGHDT; CDR2 reads YNNKEL (reference sequence). Trimming took 5 bases from V and 2 from J; bases not matched to a gene: 9. The CDR3 sequence is 16 residues long. The DNA of the CDR3 is TGTGCCAGCAGCTCCCGACGGGGGGGCTCCACAGATACGCAGTATTTT. It codes for CASSSRRGGSTDTQYF.

J is TRBJ1-2 and V is TRBV29-1; no clear D gene. The CDR3 runs 10 residues. Per the germline V gene, CDR1 is SQVTM and CDR2 is ANQGSEA. The V end lost 2 bases, the J end lost 3 bases, and 1 base lay between the germline ends. The CDR3 reads CSVEYYGYTF. CDR3 nucleotide sequence: TGCAGCGTTGAATACTATGGCTACACCTTC.

The chain has TRBV5-1 and TRBJ2-3; a possible D gene is TRBD2 (6 bases). The length of the CDR3 is 14 residues. CDR1 and CDR2 (germline): SGHRS, YFSETQ. Trimming removed 5 bases from V and 6 bases from J, with 16 bases in between. The CDR3 DNA follows: TGCGCCAGCAGTCGGACTATACAATCGGATACGCAGTATTTT. It encodes CASSRTIQSDTQYF.

The J gene is TRBJ2-7, the V gene TRBV28, with unresolved D. Germline CDR1 and CDR2: MDHEN and SYDVKM. The V end was cut by 2 bases, the J end by 4 bases, with 6 bases between. This CDR3 has 12 amino acids. DNA of the CDR3: TGTGCCAGCAGTTTAAAAAAATACGAGCAGTACTTC. This sequence encodes CASSLKKYEQYF.

In its sample, this clonotype was seen many times. The chain carries TRBV19 and TRBJ2-1; D gene ambiguous. Trimming left V 2 bases short and J 1 base short, with 3 bases between. Germline CDR1 and CDR2: LNHDA and SQIVND (reference sequence). The CDR3 has 13 residues. CDR3 DNA sequence: TGTGCCAGTAGTATAAGGTCCTACAATGAGCAGTTCTTC. Translated, it gives CASSIRSYNEQFF.

This clonotype was observed a few times. V is TRBV6-2 or TRBV6-3 and J is TRBJ2-7; D is undetermined. From germline, CDR1 is MNHEY and CDR2 SVGEGT. This CDR3 spans 17 amino acids. With 2 bases removed from V and 0 bases from J, the gap between germline ends came to 17 bases. CDR3 in DNA: TGTGCCAGCAGTTACGATTATTGGCGACGGAGCTCCTACGAGCAGTACTTC. The encoded protein is CASSYDYWRRSSYEQYF.

The chain employs TRBV7-2 and TRBJ2-1, with 7 bases lining up with TRBD1. The trim removed 3 bases at V and 7 bases at J, leaving 6 bases unmatched. CDR1 is SGHTA, CDR2 FQGNSA, per germline. The CDR3 spans 14 residues. The CDR3 loop reads CASSFESRGNEQFF. The CDR3 DNA sequence: TGTGCCAGCAGCTTCGAATCCAGGGGGAATGAGCAGTTCTTC. The full variable domain, rest sourced from reference TRBV7-2 and TRBJ2-1, is GAGVSQSPSNKVTEKGKDVELRCDPISGHTALYWYRQSLGQGLEFLIYFQGNSAPDKSGLPSDRFSAERTGGSVSTLTIQRTQQEDSAVYLCASSFESRGNEQFFGPGTRLTVL.

In its sample, this clonotype was seen many times. This sequence joins TRBV13 and TRBJ2-1; D is perhaps TRBD1 (6 bases). Germline assignment: CDR1 PRHDT and CDR2 FYEKMQ (reference sequence). Between the trimmed V and J ends, which lost 6 bases and 4 bases, there was a span of 16 bases. The CDR3 has 15 amino acids. This CDR3 is CASRPTSTGYNEQFF. In DNA form, the CDR3 reads TGTGCCAGCAGACCAACCTCGACAGGTTACAATGAGCAGTTCTTC. Supplemented by reference TRBV13 and TRBJ2-1, the full variable domain reads AAGVIQSPRHLIKEKRETATLKCYPIPRHDTVYWYQQGPGQDPQFLISFYEKMQSDKGSIPDRFSAQQFSDYHSELNMSSLELGDSALYFCASRPTSTGYNEQFFGPGTRLTVL.

This clonotype was observed a handful of times. This chain joins TRBV20-1 and TRBJ2-1, with 9 bases aligning to TRBD2. V lost 7 bases and J lost 4; bases outside the gene matches: 14. The CDR3 is 16 amino acids. Germline-derived CDR1 and CDR2 are DFQATT and SNEGSKA (reference sequence). CDR3 loop: CSEMSPGTSHYNEQFF. The CDR3 DNA follows: TGCAGTGAAATGAGCCCCGGGACTAGCCATTACAATGAGCAGTTCTTC.

At least ten counts were recorded for this clonotype. The rearrangement uses TRBV4-1 and TRBJ2-2; maybe TRBD1 (5 bases). Per the germline V gene, CDR1 is MGHRA and CDR2 is YSYEKL. V was trimmed by 4 bases and J by 2 bases, leaving 17 bases between them. CDR3 length: 17 residues. CDR3 DNA sequence: TGCGCCAGCAGCCCATTAAGTTGGGGCCCCAACACCGGGGAGCTGTTTTTT. This gives the protein CASSPLSWGPNTGELFF.

This clonotype has more than one count but fewer than ten. The J gene is TRBJ1-4, the V gene TRBV20-1, with D tentatively TRBD1 (5 bases). Germline V gene sequence: CDR1 DFQATT, CDR2 SNEGSKA (reference sequence). The CDR3 runs to 12 residues. V lost 4 bases, J lost 7 bases, and 10 bases lay in between. CDR3 DNA: TGCAGTGCTATTGAGGGGAGTGAAAAACTGTTTTTT. Its protein is CSAIEGSEKLFF.

This clonotype came up a few times. This chain links TRBV7-3 with TRBJ2-1; D is possibly TRBD1 or TRBD2 (5 bases each). Trimming left V 4 bases short and J 12 bases short, with 16 bases between. From germline, CDR1 is SGHTA and CDR2 FQGTGA. This CDR3 spans 13 amino acids. CDR3 sequence reads: CASSYGTSLVQFF. CDR3 bases: TGTGCCAGCAGCTACGGGACCAGCCTGGTGCAGTTCTTC.

V is TRBV29-1 and J is TRBJ2-2; D gene ambiguous. CDR1 is SQVTM and CDR2 is ANQGSEA in the germline V gene. V lost 6 bases to trimming and J lost 7 bases, with 12 bases between them. The CDR3 runs 12 residues. The CDR3 loop reads CSVSRTGGELFF. CDR3 nucleotide sequence: TGCAGCGTCTCCCGGACGGGCGGGGAGCTGTTTTTT.

J is TRBJ1-4 and V is TRBV7-2, with D unresolved. The germline V and J ends were trimmed by 0 bases and 6 bases, with 11 bases remaining between them. Germline CDR1 and CDR2: SGHTA and FQGNSA. CDR3 length: 15 amino acids. The CDR3 nucleotides read TGTGCCAGCAGCTTAGCGCTCACTACACATGAAAAACTGTTTTTT. It specifies CASSLALTTHEKLFF.

By share of the sample, this clonotype is medium-sized. The V and J genes are TRBV20-1 and TRBJ2-7; possibly TRBD1 or TRBD2 for D (5 bases each). This CDR3 is 15 amino acids long. Germline V gene data show CDR1 as DFQATT and CDR2 as SNEGSKA (reference sequence). The V and J ends lost 0 bases and 1 base respectively, with 13 bases between them. CDR3 sequence reads: CSARDFRRESYEQYF. Written as DNA, the CDR3 is TGCAGTGCTAGAGATTTCCGCAGGGAGTCCTACGAGCAGTACTTC.

Many counts were recorded for this clonotype. This chain links TRBV12-3 or TRBV12-4 with TRBJ2-2; D not certain. Trimming took off 8 bases at V and 2 bases at J, with 6 bases between the two ends. The CDR3 extends over 12 amino acids. The CDR3 region has the DNA TGTGCCAGCTCTCGTAACACCGGGGAGCTGTTTTTT. Protein sequence: CASSRNTGELFF.

The chain combines TRBV6-2 or TRBV6-3 with TRBJ1-1; 9 bases are a match to TRBD1. With 4 bases clipped from V and 3 bases from J, the junction kept 9 bases outside the gene matches. Per germline, CDR1 MNHEY and CDR2 SVGEGT. The CDR3 totals 16 residues. DNA for the CDR3: TGTGCCAGCAGTTCCATTGGGACAGGGAGGGACACTGAAGCTTTCTTT. Amino acid sequence: CASSSIGTGRDTEAFF.

The chain recombines TRBV29-1 with TRBJ1-2, with a possible D match to TRBD1 (5 bases). The V end was cut by 1 base, the J end by 7 bases, with 13 bases between. Germline V lookup: CDR1 SQVTM, CDR2 ANQGSEA. The CDR3 covers 13 residues. The CDR3 bases are TGCAGCGTTGAAGGCCCTGGCCAGGGTGGCTACACCTTC. Translated: CSVEGPGQGGYTF.

V is TRBV29-1 and J is TRBJ1-2; D might be TRBD1 (5 bases). Trimming left V 3 bases short and J 5 bases short, with 10 bases between. The CDR3 has 12 amino acids. Per the germline V gene, CDR1 is SQVTM and CDR2 is ANQGSEA. CDR3 coding DNA: TGCAGCGTTGAGGGGACGGATTATGGCTACACCTTC. Encoded protein: CSVEGTDYGYTF.